A selection of T cell receptor beta chains follows, all from one sample in a study of vaccination and CD4 T cells after COVID-19. TCRdb recomputed calls from the PCR reads with MiXCR, one row per CDR3 protein. The repertoire has about 28,000 distinct CDR3 sequences, approximately 51% of them found once; the top ten carry less than 6%. Specimen: CD4+ T cells from blood, collected about 7 months after SARS-CoV-2 vaccination. Receptor source: a human donor who had recovered from COVID-19. Both conserved end residues are part of each CDR3. The D gene is left open where the match is weak. A clone size is listed for some rows: how often the clone was seen (once, few, many), or a class if it is expanded.

>TRBJ2-5|TRBD1|.|TRBV7-3
TGTGCCAGCAGCTTAAATCCCCCGACAGGGGGAGGGGAGACCCAGTACTTC
CASSLNPPTGGGETQYF
>TRBJ2-2|.|.|TRBV15
TGTGCCACCAGCCCACACCCGACCGGGGAGCTGTTTTTT
CATSPHPTGELFF
>TRBJ2-5|TRBD2|.|TRBV7-2
TGTGCCAGCAGCTCCGGGACTAGCGGATACCAAGAGACCCAGTACTTC
CASSSGTSGYQETQYF
>TRBJ2-1|.|.|TRBV6-1
TGTGCCAGCAGCTATGGACAAGGGGAGTACAATGAGCAGTTCTTC
CASSYGQGEYNEQFF
>TRBJ2-1|TRBD2|.|TRBV20-1
TGCAGTGCTAGAGATATTAGGCGGGAGGTCAATGAGCAGTTCTTC
CSARDIRREVNEQFF
>TRBJ1-2|.|once|TRBV29-1
TGCAGCGTGCATTCGGGGAGTGGCTACACCTTC
CSVHSGSGYTF
>TRBJ2-1|.|few|TRBV28
TGTGCCAGCAGTTTAATTAGACGGGCTAATGAGCAGTTCTTC
CASSLIRRANEQFF
>TRBJ2-3|.|few|TRBV7-3
TGTGCCAGCAGCTTTGGTAGGAGCACAGATACGCAGTATTTT
CASSFGRSTDTQYF
>TRBJ2-2|TRBD2|.|TRBV6-5
TGTGCCAGCAGTTACTCAGCGGGAGGGTACGGCACCGGGGAGCTGTTTTTT
CASSYSAGGYGTGELFF
>TRBJ2-5|TRBD1|.|TRBV10-3
TGTGCCATCAGAGGACAGGAAGAGACCCAGTACTTC
CAIRGQEETQYF
>TRBJ1-1|.|.|TRBV7-3
TGTGCCAGCAGCTTATCCGGGGGGAACACTGAAGCTTTCTTT
CASSLSGGNTEAFF
>TRBJ2-7|.|.|TRBV15
TGTGCCACCAGCAGAGTTCCGGGCGGGGAGCAGTACTTC
CATSRVPGGEQYF
>TRBJ2-7|TRBD1|.|TRBV6-1
TGTGCCAGCAGTAGAGGGACAGGGACATCCTACGAGCAGTACTTC
CASSRGTGTSYEQYF
>TRBJ2-4|TRBD2|.|TRBV20-1
TGCAGTGCTCCTATGAGCGGGAGGGCCGGCAAAAACATTCAGTACTTC
CSAPMSGRAGKNIQYF
>TRBJ2-2|.|once|TRBV27
TGTGCCAGCAGTTTGGGCAGGAACACCGGGGAGCTGTTTTTT
CASSLGRNTGELFF
>TRBJ2-7|TRBD2|.|TRBV6-1
TGTGCCAGCAATGCTCTAGCGGGAGGTCCCTACGAGCAGTACTTC
CASNALAGGPYEQYF
>TRBJ2-2|.|few|TRBV20-1
TGCAGTGCCTCAGCAACTGGATCGAACACCGGGGAGCTGTTTTTT
CSASATGSNTGELFF
>TRBJ1-1|TRBD1|.|TRBV4-3
TGCGCCAGCAGCCCCGCTGCCCCGGGACAGGGGAACACTGAAGCTTTCTTT
CASSPAAPGQGNTEAFF
>TRBJ2-7|.|.|TRBV28
TGTGCCAGCAGTAGAGCCTACGAGCAGTACTTC
CASSRAYEQYF
>TRBJ2-3|.|once|TRBV23-1
TGCGCCAGCAGTCAATCGAACGAGAGGGGGAGCACAGATACGCAGTATTTT
CASSQSNERGSTDTQYF
>TRBJ2-7|.|.|TRBV20-1
TGCAGTGCTAGAGTCCGGGACTACGAGCAGTACTTC
CSARVRDYEQYF
>TRBJ2-1|.|.|TRBV7-9
TGTGCCAGCAGACCTGGACAGAATTACTACAATGAGCAGTTCTTC
CASRPGQNYYNEQFF